Following are 2 T cell receptor beta chains from one sample sequenced in a study of blood T cell repertoires in COVID-19. Using immunoSEQ multiplex PCR, the repertoire was profiled, and TCRdb retains in-frame clones only, with some absent. The repertoire holds approximately 260,000 clones, with 89% as singletons. Material for sequencing was peripheral blood. The receptors were sampled from a woman aged 35 to 49 who had recovered from COVID-19.

The chain has TRBV12-3 or TRBV12-4 and TRBJ2-5; no clear D. The CDR3 is made up of 13 amino acids. The V gene lost 7 bases and the J gene lost 0 bases, with 9 bases spanning the gap. Written as DNA, the CDR3 is TGTGCCAGCACCCCCCCGGACCAAGAGACCCAGTACTTC. Translating gives CASTPPDQETQYF.

V usage is TRBV11-2 and J usage is TRBJ2-5; a possible D gene is TRBD1 (6 bases). The V gene lost 4 bases and the J gene lost 1 base, with 13 bases spanning the gap. The CDR3 totals 15 residues. Per germline, CDR1 SGHAT and CDR2 FQNNGV. CDR3 loop: CASSSWGPSQETQYF. CDR3 bases: TGTGCCAGCAGCTCTTGGGGGCCCTCCCAAGAGACCCAGTACTTC.